Below are 14 T cell receptor beta chains sequenced from a single sample in a study of blood T cell repertoires in COVID-19. TCRdb's table, derived via immunoSEQ multiplex PCR, lists solely in-frame clones and lacks some. The table lists more than 150,000 clones, approximately 79% of them singletons, with roughly 28% in the top ten. The sequenced sample was peripheral blood. These TCRs come from a woman aged 70 to 79 with acute or convalescent COVID-19.

The chain recombines TRBV3-1 (or the pseudogene TRBV3-2) with TRBJ2-5, with D possibly TRBD2 on 5 matching bases. With 1 base removed from V and 5 bases from J, the gap between germline ends came to 14 bases. The length of the CDR3 is 15 residues. Germline values: CDR1 LGHDT, CDR2 YNNKEL (reference sequence). CDR3 bases: TGTGCCAGCAGCCAAGGACTAAATAATCGCGAGACCCAGTACTTC. Protein product: CASSQGLNNRETQYF.

V is TRBV10-3 and J is TRBJ2-7; D possibly corresponds to TRBD1 (5 bases). The germline CDR1 and CDR2 sequences are ENHRY and SYGVKD. CDR3 size: 14 residues. Trimming shortened V by 3 bases and J by 1 base, and 10 bases separated the two germline ends. CDR3 nucleotide sequence: TGTGCCATCAGTGATACCAGACAGTCCTACGAGCAGTACTTC. This gives the protein CAISDTRQSYEQYF.

DNA for the CDR3: TGTGCCAGTGGAGTCCTAGCGTCGAGTAATGAGCAGTTCTTC. This gives the protein CASGVLASSNEQFF. V usage is TRBV19 and J usage is TRBJ2-1; weak D call: TRBD2 (6 bases). V was clipped by 8 bases and J by 7 bases, with 18 bases between them. The CDR3 is 14 amino acids. CDR1 is LNHDA, CDR2 SQIVND, per germline (reference sequence).

The chain links TRBV7-2 to TRBJ2-7; 7 nucleotides match TRBD2. J gave up 1 base and V 5 bases, and 5 bases lay outside the gene matches. Per germline, CDR1 SGHTA and CDR2 FQGNSA. The CDR3 spans 14 residues. The CDR3 reads CASSPGLGSYEQYF. The CDR3, as DNA: TGTGCCAGCAGCCCCGGACTAGGATCCTACGAGCAGTACTTC.

This chain uses TRBV29-1 with TRBJ2-3; a possible D gene is TRBD1 (6 bases). Trimming shortened V by 6 bases and J by 2 bases, and 18 bases separated the two germline ends. This CDR3 region has 15 residues. The germline V gene has CDR1 SQVTM and CDR2 ANQGSEA. The CDR3 nucleotides are TGCAGCGTCGACGGACAGCCGGGGTTCACAGATACGCAGTATTTT. Encoded protein: CSVDGQPGFTDTQYF.

V gene TRBV19 combines with J gene TRBJ1-1, with 8 positions matching TRBD1. V shed 8 bases, J shed 4 bases, and the junction held 6 bases outside the gene matches. Germline-derived CDR1 and CDR2 are LNHDA and SQIVND (reference sequence). The CDR3 sequence is 13 residues long. CDR3 protein: CASGDRFFTEAFF. The CDR3 DNA follows: TGTGCCAGTGGGGACAGGTTTTTCACTGAAGCTTTCTTT.

The chain joins TRBV5-1 to TRBJ2-2; 8 nucleotides agree with TRBD2. The V gene's germline CDR1 is SGHRS and CDR2 YFSETQ. J was trimmed by 4 bases and V by 0 bases; bases with no gene match: 5. This CDR3 comprises 16 residues. CDR3 coding DNA: TGCGCCAGCAGCTTGGCGGTTAGCGGGACCACCGGGGAGCTGTTTTTT. It specifies CASSLAVSGTTGELFF.

The J gene is TRBJ1-2, the V gene TRBV30; 11 nucleotides match TRBD1. This CDR3 comprises 15 residues. CDR1 and CDR2 (germline): GTSNPN, SVGIG (reference sequence). V lost 4 bases and J lost 4; bases outside the gene matches: 8. CDR3 bases: TGTGCCTGGAACCGGGACAGGGGGGTTGGCTATGGCTACACCTTC. This sequence encodes CAWNRDRGVGYGYTF.

The table lists this clone with a count of one. CDR3 sequence: CAIEMQYTIYF. CDR3 DNA sequence: TGTGCCATTGAGATGCAATACACCATATATTTT. This chain joins TRBV10-3 and TRBJ1-3; D not certain. Trimming cost V 9 bases and J 8 bases, with 11 bases left between them. Germline V gene data show CDR1 as ENHRY and CDR2 as SYGVKD. This CDR3 comprises 11 residues.

This sequence joins TRBV7-2 and TRBJ1-1; 7 bases agree with TRBD1. Per the germline V gene, CDR1 is SGHTA and CDR2 is FQGNSA. Trimming at V came to 1 base and at J to 6 bases, leaving 8 bases not matched to a gene. This CDR3 is built from 15 residues. For the CDR3, the DNA is TGTGCCAGCAGCTTAGGCGACAGGGAGGTCTCTGAAGCTTTCTTT. Translated, it gives CASSLGDREVSEAFF.

The chain links TRBV12-3 or TRBV12-4 to TRBJ1-2; D remains ambiguous. Deletions cut 5 bases from V and 4 bases from J, with 5 bases between. The CDR3 is made up of 11 amino acids. CDR3 region: CASSDSYGYTF. As DNA, the CDR3 is TGTGCCAGCAGTGATAGCTATGGCTACACCTTC.

The V gene is TRBV7-2, the J gene TRBJ1-1; D is unresolved. The CDR3 contains 14 residues. V was cut by 3 bases and J by 2 bases, with 10 bases left in between. Germline V gene lookup returns CDR1 SGHTA and CDR2 FQGNSA. This CDR3 reads CASSLRARNTEAFF. CDR3 nucleotide sequence: TGTGCCAGCAGCTTGAGGGCGAGAAACACTGAAGCTTTCTTT.

This clone has a handful of counts. V and J are TRBV21-1 and TRBJ1-4; the DNA was not compared with TRBD1, the D call given in the table. TRBV21-1 is reported as a pseudogene. The CDR3 is 14 amino acids. CDR3 in DNA: TGTGCCAGCAGCAAAGAGTTCAAGGGGTCTGCAGGATTTTTT. This codes for CASSKEFKGSAGFF.

This clone has only one observation. This chain joins TRBV6-1 and TRBJ2-7, with D perhaps matching TRBD1 (5 bases). Germline loops: CDR1 MNHNS, CDR2 SASEGT. The CDR3 loop spans 15 amino acids. Trimming pared 1 base from V and 7 bases from J, leaving 17 bases between. In DNA, the CDR3 is TGTGCCAGCAGTGAAGAGGTGCGCCGAAGACAGGAGCAGTACTTC. The encoded protein is CASSEEVRRRQEQYF.